One sample yielded the 15 T cell receptor beta chains listed below, sequenced in a study of Ad26.COV2.S vaccination and SARS-CoV-2 variants (dated by TCRdb to 2020 to 2022). The sample's time point label, decoded: individuals recovered from natural SARS-CoV-2 infection. The library was built by means of the immunoSEQ multiplex PCR assay. Here the immuneACCESS table is served through TCRdb, limited to in-frame sequences with V and J called. Missing clones are a known gap in these copies; in checked studies unresolved V genes cover under half, and the rest lacks a known reason. The sample profile shows hundreds of thousands of clones; 90% to 95% of them were found once. 3% to 5% of the sample is in the top ten clones. The sequenced sample was peripheral blood, obtained after recovery from COVID-19. These receptors were taken from a human donor who had recovered from COVID-19.

This clone was detected once. This chain links TRBV7-2 with TRBJ2-7; D unclear. The CDR3 contains 16 residues. Germline-derived CDR1 and CDR2 are SGHTA and FQGNSA. Trimming took off 2 bases at V and 6 bases at J, with 20 bases between the two ends. CDR3 in amino acids: CASSLTNQYQNPEQYF. Written as DNA, the CDR3 is TGTGCCAGCAGCTTAACGAACCAGTACCAGAACCCCGAGCAGTACTTC.

The chain combines TRBV5-1 with TRBJ2-3; D is ambiguous. Per germline, CDR1 SGHRS and CDR2 YFSETQ. The CDR3 covers 13 residues. V shed 0 bases and J shed 8 bases, with 10 bases lying between them. The CDR3 DNA follows: TGCGCCAGCAGCTTGGATACGACGTCTACGCAGTATTTT. This codes for CASSLDTTSTQYF.

V and J are TRBV27 and TRBJ1-5; no clear D gene. The V and J ends lost 5 bases and 0 bases respectively, with 11 bases between them. Germline V gives CDR1 MNHEY, CDR2 SMNVEV (reference sequence). The CDR3 has 15 residues. The CDR3, as DNA: TGTGCCAGCAGTCACCAGTCGGGTAGCAATCAGCCCCAGCATTTT. Its translation: CASSHQSGSNQPQHF.

V and J are TRBV9 and TRBJ2-1; 7 bases align to TRBD1. This CDR3 region has 15 residues. V lost 2 bases, J lost 3 bases, and 5 bases stayed unmatched. Germline V CDR1 and CDR2: SGDLS, YYNGEE. The CDR3 reads CASSVTGQHYNEQFF. The CDR3 nucleotides read TGTGCCAGCAGCGTGACGGGACAGCACTACAATGAGCAGTTCTTC.

The chain links TRBV19 to TRBJ1-6, with unresolved D. CDR3 length: 14 amino acids. Trimming removed 3 bases from V and 4 bases from J, with 7 bases in between. The V gene's germline CDR1 is LNHDA and CDR2 SQIVND (reference sequence). The CDR3 here is CASSMGQYNSPLHF. The CDR3 DNA sequence: TGTGCCAGTAGTATGGGTCAGTATAATTCACCCCTCCACTTT.

J is TRBJ1-1 and V is TRBV24-1; D is undetermined. Germline CDR1 and CDR2: KGHDR and SFDVKD. V lost 9 bases to trimming and J lost 1 base, with 17 bases between them. The CDR3 spans 15 residues. In DNA form, the CDR3 reads TGTGCCACCCGAACCCCGTGGAGGGAGAACACTGAAGCTTTCTTT. The encoded protein is CATRTPWRENTEAFF.

V gene TRBV4-1 combines with J gene TRBJ1-3; D is perhaps TRBD1 (5 bases). Per germline, CDR1 MGHRA and CDR2 YSYEKL. The CDR3 extends over 17 amino acids. V lost 4 bases to trimming and J lost 0 bases, with 16 bases between them. This CDR3 reads CASSRPAGARSGNTIYF. CDR3 DNA sequence: TGCGCCAGCAGCCGACCCGCCGGGGCCCGCTCTGGAAACACCATATATTTT.

The chain couples TRBV19 to TRBJ1-5, with 7 bases matching TRBD1. With V trimmed by 10 bases and J by 0 bases, 9 bases remained unmatched. The CDR3 sequence is 15 residues long. CDR1 and CDR2 from the germline V gene are LNHDA and SQIVND (reference sequence). CDR3 region: CATEDRANSNQPQHF. In DNA form, the CDR3 reads TGTGCCACCGAAGACAGGGCAAATAGCAATCAGCCCCAGCATTTT.

V is TRBV18 and J is TRBJ1-2; D not resolved. The germline gives CDR1 KGHSH, CDR2 LQKENI. The CDR3 is 14 residues long. V lost 0 bases, J lost 4 bases, and 9 bases lay in between. The CDR3 protein is CASSPPADAYGYTF. CDR3 in DNA: TGTGCCAGCTCACCACCGGCGGATGCCTATGGCTACACCTTC.

The V gene is TRBV9, the J gene TRBJ1-6; D ambiguous. V lost 4 bases and J lost 8, with 13 bases in between. Germline V CDR1 and CDR2: SGDLS, YYNGEE. This CDR3 contains 14 residues. The CDR3 sequence is CASSSHPGYSPLHF. DNA of the CDR3: TGTGCCAGCAGCTCCCACCCGGGGTATTCACCCCTCCACTTT.

This chain links TRBV6-2 or TRBV6-3 with TRBJ2-3; D ambiguous. Germline V gene data show CDR1 as MNHEY and CDR2 as SVGEGT. Trimming took 1 base from V and 7 from J, leaving 9 bases between them. This CDR3 comprises 13 residues. The CDR3 loop is CASSYLSGYTQYF. In nucleotides, the CDR3 is TGTGCCAGCAGTTACTTAAGTGGATATACGCAGTATTTT.

V and J are TRBV7-2 and TRBJ1-5; no clear D gene. This CDR3 region has 11 residues. V was pared by 8 bases and J by 11 bases, with 13 bases between. The germline V gene encodes CDR1 SGHTA and CDR2 FQGNSA. This CDR3 reads CASQAGESQHF. As DNA, the CDR3 is TGTGCCAGCCAGGCTGGGGAGTCCCAGCATTTT.

The chain couples TRBV11-2 to TRBJ2-1; D is perhaps TRBD2 (5 bases). The V gene lost 1 base and the J gene lost 14 bases, with 12 bases spanning the gap. The CDR3 has 12 amino acids. Germline loops: CDR1 SGHAT, CDR2 FQNNGV. The CDR3 region is CASSLGLAAEFF. The CDR3 DNA is TGTGCCAGCAGCTTAGGCCTAGCAGCAGAGTTCTTC.

This chain connects TRBV7-6 to TRBJ2-7, with D unclear. The CDR3 sequence is 14 residues long. Deletions cut 1 base from V and 1 base from J, with 8 bases between. In germline, CDR1 is SGHVS, CDR2 FNYEAQ. CDR3 in DNA: TGTGCCAGCAGCTTAGGGTCATCATCCTACGAGCAGTACTTC. Amino acids: CASSLGSSSYEQYF.

The rearrangement links TRBV27 to TRBJ1-2; D ambiguous. The CDR3 has 15 amino acids. Germline CDR1 MNHEY, CDR2 SMNVEV (reference sequence). Trimming cost V 6 bases and J 2 bases, with 16 bases left between them. CDR3 amino acids: CASSPRPAGNYGYTF. CDR3 DNA: TGTGCCAGCAGCCCAAGACCGGCGGGCAACTATGGCTACACCTTC.